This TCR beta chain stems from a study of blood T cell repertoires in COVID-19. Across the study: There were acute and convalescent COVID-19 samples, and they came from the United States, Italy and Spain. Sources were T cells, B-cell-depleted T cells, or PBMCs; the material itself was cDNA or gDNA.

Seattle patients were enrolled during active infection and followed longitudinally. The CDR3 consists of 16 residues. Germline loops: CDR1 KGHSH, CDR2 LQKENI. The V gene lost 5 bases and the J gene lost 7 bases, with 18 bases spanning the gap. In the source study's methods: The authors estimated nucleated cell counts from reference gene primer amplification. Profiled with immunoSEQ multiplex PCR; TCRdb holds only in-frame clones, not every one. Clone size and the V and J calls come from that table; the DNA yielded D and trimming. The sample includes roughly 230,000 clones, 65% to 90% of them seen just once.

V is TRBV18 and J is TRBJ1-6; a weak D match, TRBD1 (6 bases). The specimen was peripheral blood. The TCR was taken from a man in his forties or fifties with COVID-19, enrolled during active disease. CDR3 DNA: TGTGCCAGCTCAACTACGATAGGGGGTCCGAATTCACCCCTCCACTTT. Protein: CASSTTIGGPNSPLHF.